Reported below is one T cell receptor beta chain. The antigen this receptor binds is unknown. Per-nucleotide qualities are absent, and no much larger clonotype sits a single base away. The data are from a study of blood T cell repertoires in COVID-19 (dated by TCRdb to about 2020). The study in broad terms: Samples from collaborators originated in the United States, Italy and Spain and spanned both the acute and convalescent phases of COVID-19. The prospective study material was composed of cDNA or gDNA derived from T cells, B-cell-depleted T cells, or PBMCs. A de-identified subject ID, COVID-19 status, age in years and sex were almost always included in the sample metadata. Subjects who had been exposed to COVID-19, were actively infected with it, or had recovered from it provided the deeply sampled blood TCRbeta repertoires that made up the dataset. The repertoires were released in a freely available public database meant as a resource for research on the immune response to SARS-CoV-2. Where available, HLA class I and class II types were obtained from metadata supplied by the sample provider rather than from assay-based typing. Samples were obtained from the ongoing ImmuneRACE study (first 160 participants) and from 1,254 subjects provided by 6 global collaborators. What the research found in general, with its limitations: The amount of clinical and demographic metadata varied by source and participant and was provided uncurated.

The immunoSEQ Assay, a bias-controlled multiplex PCR, was used to amplify TCRbeta CDR3 regions from genomic DNA. The authors processed their data as follows. The number of nucleated cells in each sample was estimated from the amplification of reference gene primers within the assay. To quantify the absolute abundance of each unique TCRbeta CDR3 rearrangement, sequence reads were collapsed and filtered. Productive Simpson clonality was computed per sample as the square root of Simpson's diversity index over productive rearrangements. Sourced from immuneACCESS, this table was stored by TCRdb with only in-frame sequences that have V and J called. A share of the clones is absent; for the studies checked, an unresolved V gene accounts for under half, and the remainder has no known explanation. Clone size and the V and J calls come from that table; the DNA yielded D and trimming. The table for this sample lists 140,000 to 150,000 clones; more than 70% of them were counted only once. Of the sample, approximately 12% falls within the top ten clones.

From a lookup of the germline V gene, CDR1 and CDR2 are SGHAT and FQNNGV. V was cut back by 0 bases and J by 7 bases, leaving a gap of 10 bases between them. The CDR3 holds 14 amino acids from the cysteine to the phenylalanine. Only the CDR3 part of the read is kept: 42 bases, read in frame from the first base. Each collaborating institution followed its own protocols to collect whole blood in K2EDTA tubes. Collaborator samples were shipped for TCRbeta analysis as frozen whole blood, isolated PBMCs, or DNA extracted from either sample type. Sequencing was performed on peripheral blood. This receptor was identified in a man in his 60s with active or convalescent COVID-19. The chain is made from TRBV11-2 and TRBJ2-1; the D segment cannot be called with confidence. The CDR3 here reads CASSLDYYRNEQFF. In nucleotides, the sequence is TGTGCCAGCAGCTTAGATTATTATAGAAATGAGCAGTTCTTC. Full variable domain (CDR3 extended with the reference TRBV11-2 and TRBJ2-1 proteins): EAGVAQSPRYKIIEKRQSVAFWCNPISGHATLYWYQQILGQGPKLLIQFQNNGVVDDSQLPKDRFSAERLKGVDSTLKIQPAKLEDSAVYLCASSLDYYRNEQFFGPGTRLTVL.